The rows below give T cell receptor beta chains drawn from one sample of a study of T cells in Graves' hyperthyroidism and ophthalmopathy. Via MiXCR, TCRdb re-called the multiplex PCR reads, giving one row per CDR3 protein. The sample contains some 720,000 distinct CDR3 sequences, about a sixth of which appear only once. The sequenced sample was blood. The source of these receptors is a man aged 18 to 30 with Graves' hyperthyroidism. Both conserved end residues are part of each CDR3. The D gene is left open where the match is weak. Not every row has a clone size; where given, it reads once, few, many or a size class.

TRBV28	TRBD2	TRBJ2-1	many	CASRASGPLLIYNEQFF	TGTGCCAGCCGCGCTAGCGGACCTCTTTTAATCTACAATGAGCAGTTCTTC
TRBV9	.	TRBJ1-1	.	CASSGVGGMNTEAFF	TGTGCCAGCAGCGGCGTGGGGGGAATGAACACTGAAGCTTTCTTT
TRBV7-3	TRBD2	TRBJ2-1	few	CASSLTAGGPYEQFF	TGTGCCAGCAGCTTAACCGCGGGAGGGCCGTATGAGCAGTTCTTC
TRBV5-4	.	TRBJ2-1	once	CASSLPGEDYNEQFF	TGTGCCAGCAGCTTGCCCGGGGAAGATTACAATGAGCAGTTCTTC
TRBV12-5	.	TRBJ1-2	many	CASGRDANYGYTF	TGTGCTAGTGGACGGGACGCAAACTATGGCTACACCTTC
TRBV12-3/TRBV12-4	.	TRBJ1-2	.	CASSSTGTRARGYTF	TGTGCCAGCAGTTCGACCGGGACCCGGGCTAGGGGCTACACCTTC
TRBV12-3/TRBV12-4	TRBD1	TRBJ2-7	many	CASSLYQGAYEQYF	TGTGCCAGCAGTTTATATCAGGGGGCCTACGAGCAGTACTTC
TRBV30	.	TRBJ1-1	few	CAWLLGTSGTEAFF	TGTGCCTGGCTCCTCGGAACCTCCGGTACTGAAGCTTTCTTT
TRBV14	.	TRBJ2-7	.	CASNHQTAAEQYF	TGTGCCAGCAACCATCAGACCGCAGCCGAGCAGTACTTC
TRBV28	TRBD2	TRBJ2-1	few	CASSHPGAGVANEQFF	TGTGCCAGCAGCCACCCCGGAGCGGGAGTTGCCAATGAGCAGTTCTTC
TRBV6-1	.	TRBJ2-1	many	CASRTPYRRSNEQFF	TGTGCCAGCCGGACCCCGTACAGGCGAAGCAATGAGCAGTTCTTC
TRBV7-3	.	TRBJ2-7	many	CASSLIYRGSSYEQYF	TGTGCCAGCAGCTTAATCTATCGGGGGAGCTCCTACGAGCAGTACTTC
TRBV27	.	TRBJ1-2	few	CASSPGGEGYGYTF	TGTGCCAGCAGCCCGGGAGGGGAGGGCTATGGCTACACCTTC
TRBV29-1	TRBD1	TRBJ2-1	many	CSLRTGPYNEQFF	TGCAGCCTCAGGACAGGGCCCTACAATGAGCAGTTCTTC
TRBV13	.	TRBJ1-2	.	CASGQAGEGYTF	TGTGCCAGCGGCCAGGCGGGCGAGGGCTACACCTTC
TRBV4-1	TRBD1	TRBJ1-2	.	CASSQNGGGRSAYGYTF	TGCGCCAGCAGCCAAAATGGAGGGGGCAGGTCCGCGTATGGCTACACCTTC
TRBV3-1	.	TRBJ1-5	many	CASSQGDTWQPQHF	TGTGCCAGCAGCCAAGGGGACACGTGGCAGCCCCAGCATTTT
TRBV28	.	TRBJ2-7	many	CASSTGYGQYF	TGTGCCAGCAGTACGGGGTATGGGCAGTACTTC
TRBV12-3/TRBV12-4	.	TRBJ2-7	.	CASSFNRFYEQYF	TGTGCCAGCAGTTTCAACAGATTCTACGAGCAGTACTTC
TRBV28	TRBD1	TRBJ1-4	.	CASSFDRADEKLFF	TGTGCCAGCAGCTTCGACAGGGCTGATGAAAAACTGTTTTTT
TRBV20-1	.	TRBJ1-3	many	CSARDIRRGNTIYF	TGCAGTGCCAGGGACATTCGAAGAGGAAACACCATATATTTT
TRBV18	TRBD2	TRBJ2-1	many	CASSWTSGAYNEQFF	TGTGCCAGCTCATGGACTAGCGGGGCCTACAATGAGCAGTTCTTC
TRBV7-9	TRBD2	TRBJ2-1	.	CATRREGTYNEQFF	TGTGCCACGAGGAGGGAGGGGACCTACAATGAGCAGTTCTTC
TRBV5-1	.	TRBJ2-1	many	CASSVDTGAYNEQFF	TGCGCCAGCAGCGTCGACACCGGGGCCTACAATGAGCAGTTCTTC
TRBV5-1	TRBD1	TRBJ2-5	.	CASSSGTAQTQYF	TGCGCCAGCAGCTCCGGGACAGCCCAGACCCAGTACTTC
TRBV25-1	.	TRBJ2-3	many	CASSRQGRADTQYF	TGTGCCAGCAGTAGGCAGGGCAGGGCGGATACGCAGTATTTT
TRBV7-9	.	TRBJ2-7	few	CASSSPTMWYEQYF	TGTGCCAGCAGCTCCCCGACTATGTGGTACGAGCAGTACTTC
TRBV2	.	TRBJ2-4	few	CASSGVGSYGKNIQYF	TGTGCCAGCAGTGGAGTGGGATCGTACGGGAAAAACATTCAGTACTTC
TRBV7-9	.	TRBJ1-2	many	CASSLGQNNYGYTF	TGTGCCAGCAGCTTAGGGCAAAATAACTATGGCTACACCTTC
TRBV28	.	TRBJ1-5	many	CASSPTRSGPKDQPQHF	TGTGCCAGCAGCCCCACTCGGTCCGGACCAAAAGATCAGCCCCAGCATTTT
TRBV20-1	.	TRBJ2-1	many	CSATGGHGTGAEFSYNEQFF	TGCAGTGCTACGGGGGGCCACGGAACGGGGGCAGAGTTCTCCTACAATGAGCAGTTCTTC
TRBV30	.	TRBJ2-3	many	CAWSGASGTDTQYF	TGTGCCTGGAGTGGGGCTAGCGGCACAGATACGCAGTATTTT
TRBV7-9	TRBD2	TRBJ2-4	.	CASSFSLAGVGAKNIQYF	TGTGCCAGCAGCTTTTCACTAGCGGGAGTTGGTGCCAAAAACATTCAGTACTTC
TRBV20-1	.	TRBJ2-1	many	CSARGAEGDNEQFF	TGCAGTGCTAGGGGAGCGGAGGGGGACAATGAGCAGTTCTTC
TRBV9	TRBD2	TRBJ2-3	once	CASSKGLAGDTQYF	TGTGCCAGCAGCAAAGGACTAGCGGGGGATACGCAGTATTTT
TRBV2	.	TRBJ1-2	many	CASSEVGGRVDGYTF	TGTGCCAGCAGTGAAGTGGGGGGGCGTGTAGATGGCTACACCTTC
TRBV10-3	.	TRBJ2-3	few	CAISDIATVSGDTQYF	TGTGCCATCAGTGATATCGCCACGGTTAGCGGAGATACGCAGTATTTT
TRBV5-8	.	TRBJ1-1	.	CASSSPPRDRGGRAFF	TGTGCCAGCAGCTCCCCCCCCCGGGACCGAGGGGGTCGAGCTTTCTTT
TRBV7-2	TRBD1	TRBJ2-1	many	CASSLGGQYNEQFF	TGTGCCAGCAGCTTAGGGGGACAGTACAATGAGCAGTTCTTC
TRBV5-6	.	TRBJ2-6	few	CASSLVFRQAGANVLTF	TGTGCCAGCAGCTTGGTATTTAGGCAGGCCGGGGCCAACGTCCTGACTTTC
TRBV27	.	TRBJ2-5	many	CASSSGIGAETQYF	TGTGCCAGCAGTTCAGGCATAGGGGCAGAGACCCAGTACTTC
TRBV29-1	TRBD1	TRBJ2-1	.	CSVAKGQGYNEQFF	TGCAGCGTTGCGAAGGGACAGGGGTACAATGAGCAGTTCTTC
TRBV20-1	.	TRBJ2-1	many	CSARGGLAEYNEQFF	TGCAGTGCTAGAGGGGGCCTAGCAGAATACAATGAGCAGTTCTTC
TRBV29-1	TRBD2	TRBJ2-7	many	CSVAALREPYEQYF	TGCAGCGTTGCAGCCCTGCGGGAGCCCTACGAGCAGTACTTC
TRBV12-3/TRBV12-4	.	TRBJ1-5	many	CASSFTGAGQPQHF	TGTGCCAGCAGTTTTACGGGGGCGGGTCAGCCCCAGCATTTT